The T cell receptor (beta chain) under discussion was sequenced for a study of blood T cell repertoires in COVID-19. Study-level information: Samples came from the United States, Italy and Spain, spanning acute and convalescent COVID-19. Sample material is recorded as cDNA or gDNA derived from T cells, B-cell-depleted T cells, or PBMCs.

This clone was seen many times. The CDR3 is made up of 14 amino acids. Germline V lookup: CDR1 MGHRA, CDR2 YSYEKL. Trimming stripped 1 base from V and 11 bases from J, with 12 bases between. In the authors' methods: Amplifying reference gene primers gave estimates of nucleated cell counts. Libraries were prepared by immunoSEQ multiplex PCR; TCRdb keeps only in-frame clonotypes and omits some of them. Clonal size and the V and J genes are those of that table, whereas D and trimming came from the DNA. This table has 65,000 or so clones, roughly 79% appearing once. The chain links TRBV4-1 to TRBJ1-6, with D possibly TRBD1 on 6 matching bases. What was sequenced was peripheral blood. The TCR sequence derives from a man aged 60 to 69 with acute or convalescent COVID-19. CDR3 amino acids: CASSQGTGRPPLHF. As DNA, the CDR3 is TGCGCCAGCAGCCAAGGCACAGGGCGGCCACCCCTCCACTTT.